This T cell receptor (beta chain) was found in a study of cytomegalovirus exposure and HLA in healthy donors. As for the study in general: Earlier work reported approximately 110 million unique TCR beta sequences from about 180 million T cells. Early released data comprised around 79 million unique TCRs from HLA-typed donors.

Participants comprised healthy donors of bone marrow. It was with 60 Vbeta and 13 Jbeta primers that the PCR ran. Repertoires were generated with immunoSEQ multiplex PCR, while TCRdb's copy carries only in-frame clones and drops some. The sample yields about 140,000 clones, about four fifths seen once. Germline CDR1 and CDR2: LGHNA and YSLEER. The CDR3 covers 16 residues. The V gene end was trimmed by 4 bases and the J gene end by 5 bases; junction bases not matched to a gene: 10. This clone showed up just a few times. This chain links TRBV4-3 with TRBJ2-7, with 11 bases matching TRBD2. The receptor comes from a male donor in good health and CMV-seronegative. Sample: PBMCs. The CDR3 DNA sequence: TGCGCCAGCAGCCGTCCCACTAGCGGGAGTACCGACGAGCAGTACTTC. It codes for CASSRPTSGSTDEQYF.